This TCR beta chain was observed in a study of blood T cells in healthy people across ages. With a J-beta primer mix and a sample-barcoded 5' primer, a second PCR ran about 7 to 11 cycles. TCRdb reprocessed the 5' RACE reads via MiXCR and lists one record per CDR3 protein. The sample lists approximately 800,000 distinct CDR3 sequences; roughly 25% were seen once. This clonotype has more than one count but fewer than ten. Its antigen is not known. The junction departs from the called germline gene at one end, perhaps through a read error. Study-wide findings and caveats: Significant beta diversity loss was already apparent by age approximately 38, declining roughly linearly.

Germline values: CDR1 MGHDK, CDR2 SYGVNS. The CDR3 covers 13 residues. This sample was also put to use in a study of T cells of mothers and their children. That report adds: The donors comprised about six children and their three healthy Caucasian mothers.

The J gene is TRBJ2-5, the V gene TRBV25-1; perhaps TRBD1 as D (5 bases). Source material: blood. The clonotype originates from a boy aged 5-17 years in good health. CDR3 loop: CAGSPRAEETQYF. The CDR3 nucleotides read TGTGCCGGCAGTCCCAGGGCCGAAGAGACCCAGTACTTC.